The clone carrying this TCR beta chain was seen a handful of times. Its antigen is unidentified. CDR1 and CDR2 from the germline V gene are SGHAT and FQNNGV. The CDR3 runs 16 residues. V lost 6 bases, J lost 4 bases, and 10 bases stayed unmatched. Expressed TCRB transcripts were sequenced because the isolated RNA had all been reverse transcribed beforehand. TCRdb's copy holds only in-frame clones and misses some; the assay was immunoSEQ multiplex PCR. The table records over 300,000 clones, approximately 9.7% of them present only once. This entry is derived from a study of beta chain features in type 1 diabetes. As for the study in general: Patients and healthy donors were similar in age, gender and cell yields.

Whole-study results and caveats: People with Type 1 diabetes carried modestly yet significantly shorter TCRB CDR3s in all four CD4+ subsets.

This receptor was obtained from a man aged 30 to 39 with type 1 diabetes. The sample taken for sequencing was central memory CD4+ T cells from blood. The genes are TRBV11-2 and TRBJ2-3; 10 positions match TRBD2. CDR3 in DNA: TGTGCCAGCAGTCCACGGAGCGGGGGGGCAGCAGATACGCAGTATTTT. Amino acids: CASSPRSGGAADTQYF.